The next 9 T cell receptor beta chains were all read from a single sample in a study of OX40 agonist ivuxolimab in advanced cancers. The protocol was immunoSEQ multiplex PCR, while the TCRdb copy is restricted to in-frame clones and leaves out a portion. The top ten hold roughly 2.1% of the sample, which has 91,000 or so clones, more than 75% seen once. This material consisted of CD4+ or CD8+ T cells sorted from blood, taken in a trial of the OX40 agonist ivuxolimab. The receptors stem from an adult with an advanced solid tumor such as melanoma, head and neck, liver or kidney cancer.

This clone was counted a few times. The CDR3 here is CASSSTGGRYNEQFF. The CDR3 DNA reads TGTGCCAGCAGCTCCACTGGTGGACGCTACAATGAGCAGTTCTTC. The rearrangement uses TRBV7-3 and TRBJ2-1; unclear D gene. CDR1 and CDR2 (germline): SGHTA, FQGTGA. V shed 4 bases and J shed 3 bases, with 13 bases lying between them. The CDR3 consists of 15 residues. Supplemented by reference TRBV7-3 and TRBJ2-1, the full variable domain reads GAGVSQTPSNKVTEKGKYVELRCDPISGHTALYWYRQSLGQGPEFLIYFQGTGAADDSGLPNDRFFAVRPEGSVSTLKIQRTERGDSAVYLCASSSTGGRYNEQFFGPGTRLTVL.

V gene TRBV7-6 combines with J gene TRBJ2-1, with 10 positions matching TRBD2. The CDR3 spans 17 residues. The germline CDR1 and CDR2 sequences are SGHVS and FNYEAQ. The trim removed 4 bases at V and 0 bases at J, leaving 6 bases unmatched. CDR3 region: CASSSPLAGRSYNEQFF. For the CDR3, the DNA is TGTGCCAGCAGCTCCCCACTAGCGGGACGCTCCTACAATGAGCAGTTCTTC.

V gene TRBV11-2 combines with J gene TRBJ2-7; 8 nucleotides match TRBD2. The germline CDR1 and CDR2 sequences are SGHAT and FQNNGV. The CDR3 is 14 amino acids. Trimming took 5 bases from V and 2 from J; bases not matched to a gene: 5. CDR3 sequence (DNA): TGTGCCAGCAGCCCAGGACTAGCAACCTACGAGCAGTACTTC. This sequence encodes CASSPGLATYEQYF.

The J gene is TRBJ2-5, the V gene TRBV29-1; D call uncertain. Trimming shortened V by 4 bases and J by 2 bases, and 8 bases separated the two germline ends. Germline V lookup: CDR1 SQVTM, CDR2 ANQGSEA. This CDR3 comprises 12 residues. Here the CDR3 reads CSVVGPQETQYF. CDR3 DNA: TGCAGCGTTGTAGGTCCTCAAGAGACCCAGTACTTC.

This chain links TRBV7-2 with TRBJ1-1; unclear D gene. The germline V and J ends were trimmed by 5 bases and 4 bases, with 20 bases remaining between them. The germline CDR1 and CDR2 sequences are SGHTA and FQGNSA. There are 16 residues in the CDR3. The CDR3 DNA is TGTGCCAGCAGCCCATCGAAAATGACGGGAGGCACTGAAGCTTTCTTT. This gives the protein CASSPSKMTGGTEAFF. The full variable domain, rest sourced from reference TRBV7-2 and TRBJ1-1, is GAGVSQSPSNKVTEKGKDVELRCDPISGHTALYWYRQSLGQGLEFLIYFQGNSAPDKSGLPSDRFSAERTGGSVSTLTIQRTQQEDSAVYLCASSPSKMTGGTEAFFGQGTRLTVV.

This rearrangement joins TRBV19 to TRBJ2-7; possibly TRBD1 or TRBD2 for D (6 bases each). Between the trimmed V and J ends, which lost 5 bases and 0 bases, there was a span of 17 bases. Germline CDR1 reads LNHDA; CDR2 reads SQIVND (reference sequence). This CDR3 region has 16 residues. The CDR3, as DNA: TGTGCCAGTAGTCTTTCGGGGGCACACCCCTCCTACGAGCAGTACTTC. Protein product: CASSLSGAHPSYEQYF.

The chain carries TRBV2 and TRBJ2-5, with 9 bases fitting TRBD1. Germline V CDR1 and CDR2: SNHLY, FYNNEI. CDR3 size: 16 residues. V lost 3 bases to trimming and J lost 3 bases; unmatched junction nucleotides: 8. In DNA form, the CDR3 reads TGTGCCAGCAGTGACCAAAGGGGGGACAGGGAAGAGACCCAGTACTTC. This codes for CASSDQRGDREETQYF.

The CDR3 bases are TGTGCCAGCAGCCACCTGGGGCCAGGAGAAGCTTTCTTT. Amino acid sequence: CASSHLGPGEAFF. The V and J genes are TRBV4-2 and TRBJ1-1; D possibly corresponds to TRBD1 (5 bases). Trimming left V 3 bases short and J 8 bases short, with 13 bases between. CDR1 and CDR2 from the germline V gene are LGHNA and YNFKEQ. The CDR3 loop spans 13 amino acids.

The rearrangement links TRBV7-3 to TRBJ2-7; perhaps TRBD2 as D (6 bases). V lost 6 bases, J lost 2 bases, and 14 bases lay in between. The CDR3 runs to 14 residues. CDR1 is SGHTA and CDR2 is FQGTGA in the germline V gene. The CDR3 spells CASSWAGKPYEQYF. The CDR3 DNA follows: TGTGCCAGCAGTTGGGCGGGAAAACCCTACGAGCAGTACTTC.